The clone carrying this T cell receptor beta chain came up a few times. The antigen remains unidentified. The CDR3 runs 14 residues. Germline V gene sequence: CDR1 SQVTM, CDR2 ANQGSEA. Trimming took 6 bases from V and 1 from J, leaving 14 bases between them. Unique molecular identifiers tagged individual cDNA molecules. Each CDR3 protein gets one entry after TCRdb re-called the 5' RACE reads with MiXCR. Among about 20,000 distinct CDR3 sequences listed, less than 4.5% were seen once. This record belongs to a study of early T cells in non-severe SARS-CoV-2 infection. Study-level information: Sequencing input comprised bulk RNA from unsorted whole blood; chain pairing was not available. Study-level results: VDJdb-based matching was biased toward anti-spike CD8 responses and missed private and CD4 specificities.

Source material: whole blood. The chain is built from TRBV29-1 and TRBJ2-3, with D possibly TRBD1 on 6 matching bases. The TCR was taken from an adult who was a healthcare worker with PCR-confirmed SARS-CoV-2 infection or an uninfected control (not recorded which). The CDR3 spells CSVNRVEGTDTQYF. Here the CDR3 DNA reads TGCAGCGTGAACAGGGTTGAGGGCACAGATACGCAGTATTTT.